Below, 29 T cell receptor beta chains from the same sample are listed, as sequenced in a study of shared clonotypes between healthy human individuals (dated by TCRdb to the early 2020s). Library creation used the immunoSEQ multiplex PCR assay. TCRdb re-hosts the immuneACCESS table, in-frame sequences only. Its copies lack some clones; in the studies checked, an unresolved V gene accounts for under half of them, and the cause for the rest is not known. The sample table records roughly 2.4 million clones; about 94% of these occur just once. The ten top clones hold roughly 0.13% of the sample. Sequencing used naive CD4+ T cells sorted from blood. In light of the paper, this sample's cell subset or site label describes: CD45RA+ positively selected. The receptors were sampled from a man between 18 and 35 years old in good health.

In DNA form, the CDR3 reads TGTGCCAGCAGCTTAGCCGCCAAACTCGACAATGAGCAGTTCTTC. Amino acid sequence: CASSLAAKLDNEQFF. The chain is built from TRBV7-6 and TRBJ2-1; no clear D. Germline V CDR1 and CDR2: SGHVS, FNYEAQ. V was pared by 0 bases and J by 5 bases, with 11 bases between. The CDR3 has 15 amino acids.

This rearrangement joins TRBV5-1 to TRBJ2-7; TRBD2 aligns across 12 bases. The CDR3 has 15 residues. The ends lost 4 bases at V and 5 bases at J; junction bases unmatched: 7. Germline CDR1 is SGHRS and CDR2 is YFSETQ. The CDR3 sequence: CASSPTSGSFDEQYF. The DNA for the CDR3 is TGCGCCAGCAGCCCGACTAGCGGGAGCTTCGACGAGCAGTACTTC. Variable domain in full (rest from reference TRBV5-1 and TRBJ2-7): KAGVTQTPRYLIKTRGQQVTLSCSPISGHRSVSWYQQTPGQGLQFLFEYFSETQRNKGNFPGRFSGRQFSNSRSEMNVSTLELGDSALYLCASSPTSGSFDEQYFGPGTRLTVT.

The rearrangement uses TRBV27 and TRBJ2-3; 8 positions match TRBD2. Germline V gene sequence: CDR1 MNHEY, CDR2 SMNVEV (reference sequence). The CDR3 totals 15 residues. The junction had 8 bases not matched to a gene; V was cut back by 5 bases and J by 4 bases. CDR3 sequence reads: CASSQAGVRPDTQYF. As DNA, the CDR3 is TGTGCCAGCAGTCAAGCGGGAGTTCGACCAGATACGCAGTATTTT.

The CDR3 loop reads CAMRENYGYTF. DNA for the CDR3: TGTGCCATGAGAGAAAACTATGGCTACACCTTC. V is TRBV10-3 and J is TRBJ1-2; D gene uncertain. Germline CDR1 is ENHRY and CDR2 is SYGVKD. CDR3 length: 11 residues. V lost 9 bases and J lost 2, with 7 bases in between.

The gene calls are TRBV5-1 and TRBJ1-1; a weak D match, TRBD1 (6 bases). The CDR3 runs to 15 residues. Per the germline V gene, CDR1 is SGHRS and CDR2 is YFSETQ. V was cut by 4 bases and J by 4 bases, with 17 bases left in between. The CDR3, as DNA: TGCGCCAGCAGCCCTTTAACAGGGCCGAGCACTGAAGCTTTCTTT. Translated: CASSPLTGPSTEAFF.

The rearrangement joins TRBV27 to TRBJ1-2; possible D gene TRBD1, 6 bases. This CDR3 contains 15 residues. V was cut by 3 bases and J by 1 base, with 12 bases left in between. Per the germline V gene, CDR1 is MNHEY and CDR2 is SMNVEV (reference sequence). The CDR3 DNA reads as TGTGCCAGCAGTTTTTCAGGGGCCGGTAACTATGGCTACACCTTC. It specifies CASSFSGAGNYGYTF.

J is TRBJ2-3 and V is TRBV18, with TRBD1 identical over 7 bases. V lost 3 bases to trimming and J lost 3 bases; unmatched junction nucleotides: 6. The CDR3 contains 15 residues. Germline V gene lookup returns CDR1 KGHSH and CDR2 LQKENI. CDR3: CASSPGTAQTDTQYF. The CDR3 region has the DNA TGTGCCAGCTCACCCGGGACAGCACAGACAGATACGCAGTATTTT.

In its sample, this clone was seen once. V and J are TRBV5-1 and TRBJ1-1, with D perhaps matching TRBD1 (5 bases). Germline V gives CDR1 SGHRS, CDR2 YFSETQ. The CDR3 runs 14 residues. V was pared by 4 bases and J by 6 bases, with 16 bases between. CDR3 bases: TGCGCCAGCAGCGCGGGCGGGGGTCCCCCTGAAGCTTTCTTT. Amino acid sequence: CASSAGGGPPEAFF.

The V call is TRBV10-2, the J call TRBJ2-7, with D possibly TRBD1 on 6 matching bases. The CDR3 sequence is 14 residues long. The ends were cut back, 7 bases at V and 0 bases at J, with 13 bases in the middle. The germline V gene encodes CDR1 WSHSY and CDR2 SAAADI. The CDR3 region has the DNA TGCGCCAGCACCAAGGACAGAGACTCCTACGAGCAGTACTTC. As protein: CASTKDRDSYEQYF.

This clone was seen once. J is TRBJ2-7 and V is TRBV25-1, with 9 bases aligning to TRBD1. Germline loops: CDR1 MGHDK, CDR2 SYGVNS. This CDR3 spans 14 amino acids. Trimming cost V 3 bases and J 8 bases; bases outside gene matches: 8. CDR3 residues: CASSDARDRVKQYF. The CDR3 DNA is TGTGCCAGCAGTGACGCCCGGGACAGGGTCAAGCAGTACTTC.

With regard to this clone: This sample also contains other DNA sequences that code for the same CDR3. The chain is built from TRBV7-2 and TRBJ2-2; tentative D call: TRBD2 (5 bases). The CDR3 totals 15 residues. V was cut by 2 bases and J by 2 bases, with 9 bases left in between. Germline V gene lookup returns CDR1 SGHTA and CDR2 FQGNSA. For the CDR3, the DNA is TGTGCCAGCAGCTTAAGCGGCGCTAACACCGGGGAGCTGTTTTTT. Amino acids: CASSLSGANTGELFF.

The genes are TRBV7-2 and TRBJ2-2, with 8 bases aligning to TRBD1. The CDR3 loop spans 17 amino acids. J gave up 2 bases and V 0 bases, and 5 bases lay outside the gene matches. CDR1 is SGHTA, CDR2 FQGNSA, per germline. Here the CDR3 reads CASSLAGTGVNTGELFF. CDR3 bases: TGTGCCAGCAGCTTAGCGGGGACAGGTGTTAACACCGGGGAGCTGTTTTTT.

The chain recombines TRBV30 with TRBJ2-2; 9 positions match TRBD1. The V gene end was trimmed by 5 bases and the J gene end by 6 bases; junction bases not matched to a gene: 16. The CDR3 consists of 17 residues. Germline loops: CDR1 GTSNPN, CDR2 SVGIG (reference sequence). CDR3 in DNA: TGTGCCTGGGTGTTTACCGGGACAGGGAAATGGGCCGGGGAGCTGTTTTTT. Translated: CAWVFTGTGKWAGELFF. Variable domain in full (rest from reference TRBV30 and TRBJ2-2): SQTIHQWPATLVQPVGSPLSLECTVEGTSNPNLYWYRQAAGRGLQLLFYSVGIGQISSEVPQNLSASRPQDRQFILSSKKLLLSDSGFYLCAWVFTGTGKWAGELFFGEGSRLTVL.

The V call is TRBV5-6, the J call TRBJ2-3; D may correspond to TRBD1 or TRBD2 (5 bases each). Germline V gene lookup returns CDR1 SGHDT and CDR2 YYEEEE. V was cut by 4 bases and J by 1 base, with 10 bases left in between. CDR3 length: 14 amino acids. CDR3 loop: CASSPVGGTDTQYF. As DNA, the CDR3 is TGTGCCAGCAGCCCGGTGGGGGGCACAGATACGCAGTATTTT.

In regard to this clone: In the same sample, other DNA sequences code for this CDR3. This chain joins TRBV5-4 and TRBJ2-1; D is unresolved. Germline V CDR1 and CDR2: SGHNT, YYREEE (reference sequence). CDR3 length: 15 residues. Trimming took off 0 bases at V and 0 bases at J, with 7 bases between the two ends. The CDR3 loop is CASSLGGSSYNEQFF. The CDR3 nucleotides are TGTGCCAGCAGCTTGGGGGGTAGCTCCTACAATGAGCAGTTCTTC.

V and J are TRBV7-9 and TRBJ2-5, with 9 bases identical to TRBD2. The V segment lost 4 bases and the J segment 5 bases; nucleotides outside the gene matches: 8. Germline values: CDR1 SEHNR, CDR2 FQNEAQ (reference sequence). This CDR3 contains 15 residues. The CDR3 nucleotides are TGTGCCAGCAGCTCGGGACTAGCTGGGGGGGAGACCCAGTACTTC. This gives the protein CASSSGLAGGETQYF. Using reference TRBV7-9 and TRBJ2-5 for the parts outside the CDR3, the full variable domain is DTGVSQNPRHKITKRGQNVTFRCDPISEHNRLYWYRQTLGQGPEFLTYFQNEAQLEKSRLLSDRFSAERPKGSFSTLEIQRTEQGDSAMYLCASSSGLAGGETQYFGPGTRLLVL.

The CDR3 loop is CASSPYRGGDYGYTF. CDR3 nucleotides: TGTGCCAGCTCACCGTACAGGGGCGGGGACTATGGCTACACCTTC. The V gene is TRBV18, the J gene TRBJ1-2, with TRBD1 identical over 7 bases. Trimming cost V 3 bases and J 3 bases; bases outside gene matches: 7. There are 15 residues in the CDR3. Germline V lookup: CDR1 KGHSH, CDR2 LQKENI.

The chain employs TRBV28 and TRBJ2-1; 7 bases fit TRBD1. Germline loops: CDR1 MDHEN, CDR2 SYDVKM. CDR3 length: 14 amino acids. V was pared by 8 bases and J by 9 bases, with 13 bases of the junction left unmatched. The CDR3 region has the DNA TGTGCCAGCCTCGACAGGGAGATACAGGGTGAGCAGTTCTTC. Residues: CASLDREIQGEQFF. The full variable domain, in which reference TRBV28 and TRBJ2-1 provide the parts outside the CDR3, is DVKVTQSSRYLVKRTGEKVFLECVQDMDHENMFWYRQDPGLGLRLIYFSYDVKMKEKGDIPEGYSVSREKKERFSLILESASTNQTSMYLCASLDREIQGEQFFGPGTRLTVL.

The gene calls are TRBV7-2 and TRBJ1-2; D is perhaps TRBD1 (5 bases). The CDR3 contains 16 residues. The ends were cut back, 0 bases at V and 7 bases at J, with 18 bases in the middle. Germline V gives CDR1 SGHTA, CDR2 FQGNSA. CDR3 residues: CASSLASGQGLSGYTF. CDR3 nucleotides: TGTGCCAGCAGCTTAGCGTCCGGGCAGGGACTGAGTGGCTACACCTTC.

This clone was seen only once. The chain is built from TRBV6-5 and TRBJ1-6, with unresolved D. The CDR3 extends over 13 amino acids. Between the trimmed V and J ends, which lost 4 bases and 7 bases, there was a span of 8 bases. In germline, CDR1 is MNHEY, CDR2 SVGAGI. The CDR3 DNA reads TGTGCCAGCAGTTCCGGACTAAATTCACCCCTCCACTTT. Translating it yields CASSSGLNSPLHF.

The chain carries TRBV4-3 and TRBJ2-3, with 9 nucleotides matching TRBD1. V lost 0 bases, J lost 3 bases, and 4 bases stayed unmatched. The CDR3 consists of 16 residues. Germline CDR1 LGHNA, CDR2 YSLEER. The CDR3 loop is CASSQDPGTGTDTQYF. CDR3 in DNA: TGCGCCAGCAGCCAAGATCCCGGGACAGGGACAGATACGCAGTATTTT.

CDR3 coding DNA: TGTGCCAGTAGTAACGGGGATAAAATGATCGAGCAGTACTTC. Protein sequence: CASSNGDKMIEQYF. V gene TRBV19 combines with J gene TRBJ2-7; tentatively, D is TRBD2 (5 bases). V gave up 4 bases and J gave up 6 bases, with 16 bases separating them. CDR1 is LNHDA, CDR2 SQIVND, per germline (reference sequence). The CDR3 totals 14 residues. Drawing the rest from reference TRBV19 and TRBJ2-7, the complete variable domain is DGGITQSPKYLFRKEGQNVTLSCEQNLNHDAMYWYRQDPGQGLRLIYYSQIVNDFQKGDIAEGYSVSREKKESFPLTVTSAQKNPTAFYLCASSNGDKMIEQYFGPGTRLTVT.

V and J are TRBV28 and TRBJ1-2, with TRBD1 matching over 9 bases. Germline V CDR1 and CDR2: MDHEN, SYDVKM. This CDR3 is built from 14 residues. Trimming took 7 bases from V and 5 from J; bases not matched to a gene: 8. The CDR3: CASNTGGAEYGYTF. CDR3 coding DNA: TGTGCCAGCAACACAGGGGGCGCGGAATATGGCTACACCTTC.

This clone was found once. The chain employs TRBV5-4 and TRBJ1-6; 9 bases match TRBD1. The CDR3 runs 17 residues. With V trimmed by 2 bases and J by 2 bases, 5 bases remained unmatched. The germline V gene encodes CDR1 SGHNT and CDR2 YYREEE (reference sequence). CDR3: CASSLDGTGTYNSPLHF. CDR3 DNA sequence: TGTGCCAGCAGCTTAGACGGGACAGGGACCTATAATTCACCCCTCCACTTT.

The gene calls are TRBV18 and TRBJ1-5, with D maybe TRBD1 (5 bases). The germline CDR1 and CDR2 sequences are KGHSH and LQKENI. The V end was cut by 2 bases, the J end by 2 bases, with 10 bases between. There are 15 residues in the CDR3. In DNA, the CDR3 is TGTGCCAGCTCACCAGCCCAGGGAGGCAATCAGCCCCAGCATTTT. Protein product: CASSPAQGGNQPQHF.

J is TRBJ2-3 and V is TRBV11-2; D not resolved. The CDR3 is made up of 17 amino acids. V was pared by 1 base and J by 0 bases, with 14 bases between. CDR1 is SGHAT, CDR2 FQNNGV, per germline. CDR3 nucleotides: TGTGCCAGCAGCTTAGTGGGCGCCCTCTCTAGCACAGATACGCAGTATTTT. It translates to CASSLVGALSSTDTQYF.

The rearrangement joins TRBV15 to TRBJ1-5, with a tentative D call TRBD1 (5 bases). Trimming stripped 0 bases from V and 4 bases from J, with 7 bases between. Germline CDR1 reads LNHNV; CDR2 reads YYDKDF (reference sequence). The CDR3 is 14 residues long. The DNA for the CDR3 is TGTGCCACCAGCAGAGACAGGGTTAATCAGCCCCAGCATTTT. Protein: CATSRDRVNQPQHF.

This clone was seen only once. J is TRBJ2-3 and V is TRBV4-1; D ambiguous. CDR1 MGHRA and CDR2 YSYEKL come from the germline V gene. The CDR3 contains 15 residues. Trimming took 3 bases from V and 0 from J, leaving 10 bases between them. CDR3 bases: TGCGCCAGCAGCCAGGGCTTCATCAGCACAGATACGCAGTATTTT. This translates into CASSQGFISTDTQYF.

This clone has just one count. The chain has TRBV28 and TRBJ2-7; 7 nucleotides line up with TRBD1. The CDR3 runs to 15 residues. Germline loops: CDR1 MDHEN, CDR2 SYDVKM. V lost 5 bases to trimming and J lost 1 base; unmatched junction nucleotides: 8. CDR3: CASSPGQSISYEQYF. CDR3 coding DNA: TGTGCCAGCAGTCCGGGACAGAGCATATCCTACGAGCAGTACTTC.